This T cell receptor beta chain was profiled in a study of cytomegalovirus exposure and HLA in healthy donors. PCR was performed using 60 Vbeta and 13 Jbeta primers. Measured with immunoSEQ multiplex PCR; TCRdb has only the in-frame clones, and not every one. This sample's table has some 70,000 clones. General study points: Researchers reported in a later analysis that common viral pathogens appeared linked to several top clusters.

Points on this clone: Its matching antigen is unknown.

CDR1 is SGHNT, CDR2 YYREEE, per germline (reference sequence). The CDR3 totals 13 residues. J lost 1 base, V lost 7 bases, and 4 bases had no gene match. The sequencing sample was made of PBMCs. The TCR sequence derives from a man aged 35 to 55 in good health and CMV-seronegative. The rearrangement uses TRBV5-4 and TRBJ2-5; 7 nucleotides match TRBD2. The CDR3 nucleotides read TGTGCCAGCTTCGGCGGGGGCCAAGAGACCCAGTACTTC. This gives the protein CASFGGGQETQYF.